Listed below are T cell receptor beta chains from one sample, sequenced in a study of control samples from healthy donors and cancer patients. Profiled with immunoSEQ multiplex PCR; TCRdb holds only in-frame clones, not every one. The sample consists of about 80,000 clones, around 90% of them appearing once. Sequencing was carried out using blood. The receptors shown here come from a woman aged 55-70 years in good health. CDR3s include the opening cysteine and the closing phenylalanine or tryptophan. The D gene is left open where the match is weak. Some rows mark clone size as missing; the rest say once, few, many or name a class of expanded clone.

j_call | v_call | d_call | clone_size | cdr3_nt | cdr3_aa
TRBJ1-1 | TRBV15 | . | . | TGTGCCACCGGCAGGCCATCGTTGAACACTGAAGCTTTCTTT | CATGRPSLNTEAFF
TRBJ2-2 | TRBV27 | . | . | TGTGCCAGCAGTTTATCTGTGGAAGCCGGGGAGCTGTTTTTT | CASSLSVEAGELFF
TRBJ2-7 | TRBV5-1 | TRBD2 | . | TGCCCGCGGGGGGCCTGCGGCGAGCAGTACTTC | CPRGACGEQYF
TRBJ1-1 | TRBV2 | TRBD1 | . | TGTGCCAGCACCTACAACAGGGGGGCCACTGAAGCTTTCTTT | CASTYNRGATEAFF
TRBJ2-6 | TRBV3-1/TRBV3-2 | TRBD1 | . | TGTGCCAGCAGCCAAGATTCCCTCGGGACAGTCTGCTCTGGGGCCAACGTCCTGACTTTC | CASSQDSLGTVCSGANVLTF
TRBJ1-5 | TRBV6-6 | . | . | TGTGCCAGCCAAATCGTCCGGGGTGATCAGCCCCAGCATTTT | CASQIVRGDQPQHF
TRBJ1-5 | TRBV7-9 | TRBD1 | . | TGTGCCAGCAGCCCGGGGACAGGGCTTCAGCCCCAGCATTTT | CASSPGTGLQPQHF
TRBJ1-1 | TRBV19 | TRBD1 | . | TGTGCCAGTAGCTTGGACAGGGGTTACACTGAAGCTTTCTTT | CASSLDRGYTEAFF
TRBJ1-2 | TRBV27 | . | once | TGTGCCAGCAGTTTAGAGGGGAATTATGGCTACACCTTC | CASSLEGNYGYTF
TRBJ2-3 | TRBV5-1 | . | . | TGCGCCAGCAGCTCCCTCTCCCCAGATACGCAGTATTTT | CASSSLSPDTQYF
TRBJ1-1 | TRBV7-9 | TRBD1 | . | TGTGCCAGCAGCTTAGAAGGGGGCGTGAAAGCTTTCTTT | CASSLEGGVKAFF
TRBJ2-5 | TRBV4-2 | . | . | TGTGCCAGCAGCCAAGGTTTCCGGGCAGGCGGCGAGGAGACCCAGTACTTC | CASSQGFRAGGEETQYF
TRBJ1-2 | TRBV28 | TRBD1 | . | TGTGCCAGCCTACAGGGGGCCTATGGCTACACCTTC | CASLQGAYGYTF
TRBJ1-2 | TRBV5-4 | TRBD1 | . | TGTGCCAGCAGCCCCCGAATAGATCCGGGACAGGGGGATGGCTACACCTTC | CASSPRIDPGQGDGYTF
TRBJ2-1 | TRBV7-9 | . | . | TGTGCCAGCAGCTCCCGGCGTGTAGGGGTGAATGAGCAGTTCTTC | CASSSRRVGVNEQFF
TRBJ2-4 | TRBV24-1 | . | . | TGTGCCACCAGTGATAGGACAGACGACGGAAGGATTCAGTACTTC | CATSDRTDDGRIQYF
TRBJ2-3 | TRBV24-1 | . | . | TGTGCCACCAGCCTTGGTGGCCCGAGGGCAGATACGCAGTATTTT | CATSLGGPRADTQYF
TRBJ1-6 | TRBV7-9 | . | . | TGTGCCAGCAGCTTACAGGGGAGAGGTTCACCCCTCCACTTT | CASSLQGRGSPLHF
TRBJ1-1 | TRBV6-5 | . | . | TGTGCCACAAATTTGAACACTGAAGCTTTCTTT | CATNLNTEAFF
TRBJ2-1 | TRBV6-5 | . | . | TGTGCCAGCAGGGTGAACTACAATGAGCAGTTCTTC | CASRVNYNEQFF
TRBJ1-4 | TRBV7-9 | TRBD1 | . | TGTGCCAGCAGCTTCCAACGGGACAGGATTTCCACTAATGAAAAACTGTTTTTT | CASSFQRDRISTNEKLFF
TRBJ1-6 | TRBV5-1 | TRBD1 | . | TGCGCCAGCAGCTTGGCCTCAGGGGGAAGGAGGTATAATTCACCCCTCCACTTT | CASSLASGGRRYNSPLHF
TRBJ2-1 | TRBV7-9 | . | . | TGTGCCAGCAGCTTAGGCGCCAATGAGCAGTTCTTC | CASSLGANEQFF
TRBJ1-2 | TRBV6-1 | TRBD1 | . | TGTGCCAGCAGTGAAAGGATCCCTCCGGGACAGGGGACCTATGGCTACACCTTC | CASSERIPPGQGTYGYTF
TRBJ1-5 | TRBV19 | TRBD1 | . | TGTGCCAGTAACTACGGACAGGGGAATCAGCCCCAGCATTTT | CASNYGQGNQPQHF
TRBJ1-2 | TRBV7-9 | . | . | TGTGCCAGCAGTCAACAGGATTACTATGGCTACACCTTC | CASSQQDYYGYTF
TRBJ1-5 | TRBV18 | . | . | TGTGCCAGCTCACCTGGGGTTGATCAGCCCCAGCATTTT | CASSPGVDQPQHF
TRBJ1-3 | TRBV28 | . | . | TGTGCCAGCAGTAGCTCTGGTACTGCTGGAAACACCATATATTTT | CASSSSGTAGNTIYF
TRBJ1-5 | TRBV27 | . | . | . | CASILVGGNQPQHF
TRBJ2-7 | TRBV2 | TRBD1 | . | TGTGCCAGCGGAGGGACAGGGAGGATCTCCTACGAGCAGTACTTC | CASGGTGRISYEQYF
TRBJ2-5 | TRBV18 | . | . | TGTGCCAGCTCACCACCGGGGGGGCCGGAAGAGACCCAGTACTTC | CASSPPGGPEETQYF
TRBJ1-4 | TRBV6-2/TRBV6-3 | TRBD1 | few | TGTGCCAGCAGTTCAGACAGGGGGCGTTCTAATGAAAAACTGTTTTTT | CASSSDRGRSNEKLFF